These 15 T cell receptor beta chains share one sample of origin, sequenced in a study of cytomegalovirus exposure and HLA in healthy donors. Amplification used 60 Vbeta primers and 13 Jbeta primers. Libraries were prepared by immunoSEQ multiplex PCR; TCRdb keeps only in-frame clonotypes and omits some of them. The repertoire holds more than 70,000 clones, with around 74% as singletons. Input material: PBMCs. These receptors came from a boy younger than 18 in good health and CMV-seronegative.

The chain recombines TRBV27 with TRBJ2-1; D not certain. Germline lookup yields CDR1 MNHEY and CDR2 SMNVEV (reference sequence). Between the trimmed V and J ends, which lost 4 bases and 8 bases, there was a span of 9 bases. The CDR3 loop spans 12 amino acids. The CDR3, as DNA: TGTGCCAGCAGTTCCTCTAGGCATGAGCAGTTCTTC. This sequence encodes CASSSSRHEQFF.

The V gene is TRBV10-3, the J gene TRBJ1-1; the D gene is possibly TRBD1 (6 bases). CDR3 length: 11 residues. V lost 6 bases and J 6 bases, leaving 8 bases between the germline ends. Germline CDR1 is ENHRY and CDR2 is SYGVKD. CDR3 region: CAISTGSEAFF. In DNA, the CDR3 is TGTGCCATCAGCACAGGGTCTGAAGCTTTCTTT.

This chain connects TRBV9 to TRBJ2-5; TRBD1 agrees at 7 bases. Germline CDR1 SGDLS, CDR2 YYNGEE. J was trimmed by 1 base and V by 2 bases; bases with no gene match: 5. The CDR3 runs 15 residues. CDR3 in amino acids: CASSVGTASQETQYF. The CDR3 DNA sequence: TGTGCCAGCAGCGTGGGGACAGCTAGCCAAGAGACCCAGTACTTC.

The rearrangement uses TRBV30 and TRBJ2-5, with TRBD2 as a possible D gene (5 bases). Germline CDR1 GTSNPN, CDR2 SVGIG (reference sequence). V was pared by 0 bases and J by 2 bases, with 7 bases between. The CDR3 is 13 residues long. CDR3 region: CAWSVTRQETQYF. The CDR3 DNA follows: TGTGCCTGGAGTGTTACTAGACAAGAGACCCAGTACTTC.

CDR3 loop: CASSLDRHAAGELFF. The CDR3 DNA follows: TGTGCCAGCAGTCTAGACAGGCATGCGGCCGGGGAGCTGTTTTTT. The chain is built from TRBV2 and TRBJ2-2; tentative D call: TRBD1 (6 bases). This CDR3 is built from 15 residues. Trimming pared 5 bases from V and 6 bases from J, leaving 16 bases between. Per the germline V gene, CDR1 is SNHLY and CDR2 is FYNNEI. The whole variable domain, filled in from reference TRBV2 and TRBJ2-2, reads EPEVTQTPSHQVTQMGQEVILRCVPISNHLYFYWYRQILGQKVEFLVSFYNNEISEKSEIFDDQFSVERPDGSNFTLKIRSTKLEDSAMYFCASSLDRHAAGELFFGEGSRLTVL.

This chain uses TRBV6-5 with TRBJ1-1, with a possible D match to TRBD1 (5 bases). The CDR3 has 15 amino acids. Germline V gene lookup returns CDR1 MNHEY and CDR2 SVGAGI. V lost 10 bases and J 4 bases, leaving 22 bases between the germline ends. Here the CDR3 reads CATSAREARGTEAFF. For the CDR3, the DNA is TGTGCCACCTCGGCCAGGGAGGCGAGGGGCACTGAAGCTTTCTTT.

This clone has more than one count but fewer than ten. The chain has TRBV28 and TRBJ2-7, with D possibly being TRBD2 (6 bases). From germline, CDR1 is MDHEN and CDR2 SYDVKM. V was cut by 6 bases and J by 0 bases, with 12 bases left in between. The CDR3 extends over 14 amino acids. The CDR3 coding sequence is TGTGCCAGCAGACCGGCGGGGAGCTCCTACGAGCAGTACTTC. Its protein is CASRPAGSSYEQYF.

To note about this clone: This same CDR3 is encoded by further DNA sequences in the sample. The V gene is TRBV7-9, the J gene TRBJ2-3; tentative D call: TRBD1 (6 bases). V dropped 4 bases and J dropped 2 bases, with 7 bases sitting between them. This CDR3 contains 13 residues. Germline CDR1 is SEHNR and CDR2 is FQNEAQ (reference sequence). CDR3 loop: CASSSGVTDTQYF. CDR3 nucleotides: TGTGCCAGCAGCTCAGGGGTCACAGATACGCAGTATTTT.

This chain uses TRBV6-5 with TRBJ2-7; a possible D gene is TRBD1 (6 bases). This CDR3 contains 16 residues. V was cut by 2 bases and J by 0 bases, with 14 bases left in between. Germline-derived CDR1 and CDR2 are MNHEY and SVGAGI. The CDR3 loop reads CASSYGDRSPSYEQYF. CDR3 in DNA: TGTGCCAGCAGTTACGGTGACAGGAGCCCCTCCTACGAGCAGTACTTC.

The V gene is TRBV25-1, the J gene TRBJ2-5; maybe TRBD1 (6 bases). The DNA end is a closer match to TRBJ2-7, so the J assignment may be wrong. Germline loops: CDR1 MGHDK, CDR2 SYGVNS. The CDR3 is 14 residues long. The CDR3 loop is CASTERTAPYEQYF. Here the CDR3 DNA reads TGTGCCAGCACCGAAAGGACAGCCCCCTACGAGCAGTACTTC.

Only one count was recorded for this clone. The genes are TRBV19 and TRBJ1-1, with D hard to call. The length of the CDR3 is 12 residues. The germline V gene encodes CDR1 LNHDA and CDR2 SQIVND (reference sequence). The V and J ends lost 3 bases and 4 bases respectively, with 6 bases between them. CDR3 coding DNA: TGTGCCAGTAGTATTAGTGCCACTGAAGCTTTCTTT. Encoded protein: CASSISATEAFF.

The chain couples TRBV9 to TRBJ2-1, with D perhaps TRBD2 (5 bases). In germline, CDR1 is SGDLS, CDR2 YYNGEE. This CDR3 has 14 amino acids. V was shortened by 0 bases and J by 6 bases, with 10 bases between the two germline ends. CDR3 amino acids: CASSVGTGFNEQFF. For the CDR3, the DNA is TGTGCCAGCAGCGTAGGTACGGGATTCAATGAGCAGTTCTTC.

This clone has just a few counts. The chain couples TRBV4-3 to TRBJ2-2; TRBD2 agrees at 7 bases. Per germline, CDR1 LGHNA and CDR2 YSLEER. The CDR3 consists of 16 residues. The trim removed 0 bases at V and 5 bases at J, leaving 6 bases unmatched. CDR3 sequence (DNA): TGCGCCAGCAGCCAAGATCCGGGAGGAGAGACCGGGGAGCTGTTTTTT. As protein: CASSQDPGGETGELFF.

The V gene is TRBV15, the J gene TRBJ2-7; D not resolved. The germline gives CDR1 LNHNV, CDR2 YYDKDF (reference sequence). This CDR3 region has 16 residues. V was trimmed by 0 bases and J by 0 bases, leaving 12 bases between them. CDR3 in DNA: TGTGCCACCAGCAGAGACGACACTCCGTACTCCTACGAGCAGTACTTC. As protein: CATSRDDTPYSYEQYF.

This clone was observed a few times. The J gene is TRBJ2-5, the V gene TRBV7-3; 7 bases are shared with TRBD2. The CDR3 is made up of 15 amino acids. With V trimmed by 4 bases and J by 5 bases, 10 bases remained unmatched. Germline lookup yields CDR1 SGHTA and CDR2 FQGTGA. The CDR3: CASSSLGQGGETQYF. CDR3 DNA: TGTGCCAGCAGCTCCCTAGGGCAGGGAGGGGAGACCCAGTACTTC.